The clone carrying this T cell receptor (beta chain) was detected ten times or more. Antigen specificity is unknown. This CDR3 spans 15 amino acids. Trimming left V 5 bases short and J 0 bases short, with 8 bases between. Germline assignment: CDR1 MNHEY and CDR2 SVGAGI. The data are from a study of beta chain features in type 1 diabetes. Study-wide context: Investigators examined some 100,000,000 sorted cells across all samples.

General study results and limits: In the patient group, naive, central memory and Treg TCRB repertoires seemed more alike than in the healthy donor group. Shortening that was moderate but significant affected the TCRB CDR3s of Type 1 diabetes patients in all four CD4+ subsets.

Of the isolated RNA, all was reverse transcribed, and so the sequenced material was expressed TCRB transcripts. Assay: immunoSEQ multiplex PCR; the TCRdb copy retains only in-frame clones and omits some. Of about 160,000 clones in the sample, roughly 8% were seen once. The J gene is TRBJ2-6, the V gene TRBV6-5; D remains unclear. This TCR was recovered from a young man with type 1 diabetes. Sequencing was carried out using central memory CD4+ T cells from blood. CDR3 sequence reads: CASSQVTSGANVLTF. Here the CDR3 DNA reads TGTGCCAGCAGTCAGGTGACCTCTGGGGCCAACGTCCTGACTTTC.